This T cell receptor (beta chain) was found in a study of PD-1 blockade in classical Hodgkin lymphoma. V lost 5 bases and J lost 3, with 10 bases in between. CDR1 and CDR2 (germline): LNHNV, YYDKDF (reference sequence). The length of the CDR3 is 13 residues. The time point was: cycle 4 day 1 (C4D1), after more than five weeks of nivolumab. All patients relapsed after autologous stem cell transplantation, and brentuximab vedotin exposure varied. The table came from immunoSEQ multiplex PCR; TCRdb's copy has only in-frame clones and leaves some out. The sample yields almost 95,000 clones, about 83% seen once. This clone was observed a few times. This specimen includes other DNA sequences encoding the same CDR3.

Sequencing was performed on peripheral blood mononuclear cells (PBMCs), taken before the fourth cycle of nivolumab. This TCR was sampled from a human donor with classical Hodgkin lymphoma. V usage is TRBV15 and J usage is TRBJ2-5; D ambiguous. In DNA form, the CDR3 reads TGTGCCACCAGCTCTTCCGGAAAAGAGACCCAGTACTTC. Its protein is CATSSSGKETQYF.